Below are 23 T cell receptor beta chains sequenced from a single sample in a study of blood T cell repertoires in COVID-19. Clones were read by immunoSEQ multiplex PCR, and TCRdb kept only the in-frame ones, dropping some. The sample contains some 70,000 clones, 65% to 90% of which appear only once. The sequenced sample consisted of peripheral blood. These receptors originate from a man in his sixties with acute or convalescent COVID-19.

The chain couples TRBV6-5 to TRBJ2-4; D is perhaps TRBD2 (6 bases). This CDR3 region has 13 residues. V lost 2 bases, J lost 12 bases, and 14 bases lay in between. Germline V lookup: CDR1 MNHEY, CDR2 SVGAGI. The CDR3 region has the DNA TGTGCCAGCAGTTACACGGACCTGGGGGGTCAGTACTTC. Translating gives CASSYTDLGGQYF.

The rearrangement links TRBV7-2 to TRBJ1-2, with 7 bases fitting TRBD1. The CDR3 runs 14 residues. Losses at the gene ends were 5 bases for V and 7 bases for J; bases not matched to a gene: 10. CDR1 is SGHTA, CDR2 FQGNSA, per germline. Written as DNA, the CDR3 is TGTGCCAGCAGCCCAGGGGGACAGCTTTTTGGCTACACCTTC. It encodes CASSPGGQLFGYTF. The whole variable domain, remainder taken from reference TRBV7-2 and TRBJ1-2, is GAGVSQSPSNKVTEKGKDVELRCDPISGHTALYWYRQSLGQGLEFLIYFQGNSAPDKSGLPSDRFSAERTGGSVSTLTIQRTQQEDSAVYLCASSPGGQLFGYTFGSGTRLTVV.

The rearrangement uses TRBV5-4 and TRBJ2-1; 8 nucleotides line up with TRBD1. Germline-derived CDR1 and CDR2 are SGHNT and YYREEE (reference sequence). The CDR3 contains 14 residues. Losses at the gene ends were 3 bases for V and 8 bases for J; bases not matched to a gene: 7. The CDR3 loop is CASSSGGRGDEQFF. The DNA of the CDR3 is TGTGCCAGCAGCTCAGGGGGCAGGGGCGATGAGCAGTTCTTC.

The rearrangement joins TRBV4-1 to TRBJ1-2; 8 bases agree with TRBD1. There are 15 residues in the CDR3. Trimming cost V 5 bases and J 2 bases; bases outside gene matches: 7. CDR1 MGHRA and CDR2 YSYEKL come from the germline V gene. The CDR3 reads CASSGTRQGNYGYTF. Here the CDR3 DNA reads TGCGCCAGCAGCGGAACGAGACAGGGGAACTATGGCTACACCTTC.

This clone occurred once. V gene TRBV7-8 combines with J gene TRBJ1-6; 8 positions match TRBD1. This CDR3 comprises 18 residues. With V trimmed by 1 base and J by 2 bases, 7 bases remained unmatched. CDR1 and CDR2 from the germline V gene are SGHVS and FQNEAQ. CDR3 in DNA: TGTGCCAGCAGCTTAGTTGCGGACAGGGCTACCTATAATTCACCCCTCCACTTT. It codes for CASSLVADRATYNSPLHF. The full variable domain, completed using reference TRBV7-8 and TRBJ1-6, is GAGVSQSPRYKVAKRGQDVALRCDPISGHVSLFWYQQALGQGPEFLTYFQNEAQLDKSGLPSDRFFAERPEGSVSTLKIQRTQQEDSAVYLCASSLVADRATYNSPLHFGNGTRLTVT.

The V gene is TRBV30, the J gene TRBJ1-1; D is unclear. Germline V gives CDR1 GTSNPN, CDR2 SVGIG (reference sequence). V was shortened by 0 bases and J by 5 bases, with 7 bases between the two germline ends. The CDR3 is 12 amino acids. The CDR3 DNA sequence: TGTGCCTGGAGTGTAACGGGAACTGAAGCTTTCTTT. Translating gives CAWSVTGTEAFF.

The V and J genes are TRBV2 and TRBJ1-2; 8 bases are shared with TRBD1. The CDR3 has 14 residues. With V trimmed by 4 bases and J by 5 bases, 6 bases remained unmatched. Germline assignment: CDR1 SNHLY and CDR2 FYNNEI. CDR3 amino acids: CASSGTGKGYGYTF. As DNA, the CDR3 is TGTGCCAGCAGTGGGACAGGGAAAGGGTATGGCTACACCTTC.

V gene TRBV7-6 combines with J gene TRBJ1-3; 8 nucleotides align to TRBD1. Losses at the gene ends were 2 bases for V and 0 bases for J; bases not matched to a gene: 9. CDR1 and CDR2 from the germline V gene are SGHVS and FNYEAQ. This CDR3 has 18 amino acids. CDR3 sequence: CASSLLGGQAFSGNTIYF. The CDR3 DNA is TGTGCCAGCAGCTTACTCGGGGGACAGGCCTTCTCTGGAAACACCATATATTTT.

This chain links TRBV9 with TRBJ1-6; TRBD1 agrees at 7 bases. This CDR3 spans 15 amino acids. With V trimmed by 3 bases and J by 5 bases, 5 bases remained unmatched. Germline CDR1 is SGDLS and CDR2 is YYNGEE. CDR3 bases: TGTGCCAGCAGCGCTCCCGGGACAGATAATTCACCCCTCCACTTT. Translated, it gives CASSAPGTDNSPLHF.

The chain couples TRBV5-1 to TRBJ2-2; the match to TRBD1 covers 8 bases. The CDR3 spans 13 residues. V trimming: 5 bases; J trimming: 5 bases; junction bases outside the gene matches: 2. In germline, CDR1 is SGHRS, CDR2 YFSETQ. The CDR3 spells CASSRQGTGELFF. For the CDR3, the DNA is TGCGCCAGCAGTCGACAGGGGACCGGGGAGCTGTTTTTT.

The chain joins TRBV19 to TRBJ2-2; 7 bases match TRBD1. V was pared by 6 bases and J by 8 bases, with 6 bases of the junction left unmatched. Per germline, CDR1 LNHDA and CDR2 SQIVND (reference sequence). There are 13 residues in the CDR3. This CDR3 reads CASSEQGLGELFF. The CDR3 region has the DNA TGTGCCAGTAGCGAACAGGGGCTAGGGGAGCTGTTTTTT.

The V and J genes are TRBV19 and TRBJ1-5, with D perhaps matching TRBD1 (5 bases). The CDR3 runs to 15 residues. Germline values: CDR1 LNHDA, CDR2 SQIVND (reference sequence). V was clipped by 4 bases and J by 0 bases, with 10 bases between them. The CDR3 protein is CASSTTDSSNQPQHF. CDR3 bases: TGTGCCAGTAGTACGACAGACAGTAGCAATCAGCCCCAGCATTTT.

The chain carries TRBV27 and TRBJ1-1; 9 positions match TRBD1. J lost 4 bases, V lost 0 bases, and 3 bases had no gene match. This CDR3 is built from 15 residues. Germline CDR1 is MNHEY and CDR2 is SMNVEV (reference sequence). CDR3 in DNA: TGTGCCAGCAGTTTATCAGACAGGGGGAGCACTGAAGCTTTCTTT. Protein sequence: CASSLSDRGSTEAFF.

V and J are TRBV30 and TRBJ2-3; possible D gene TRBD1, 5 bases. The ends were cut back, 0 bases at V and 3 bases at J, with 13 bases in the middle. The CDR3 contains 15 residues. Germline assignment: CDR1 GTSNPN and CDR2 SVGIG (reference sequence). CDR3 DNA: TGTGCCTGGAGTGTAGGGGCCCGACAGACAGATACGCAGTATTTT. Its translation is CAWSVGARQTDTQYF.

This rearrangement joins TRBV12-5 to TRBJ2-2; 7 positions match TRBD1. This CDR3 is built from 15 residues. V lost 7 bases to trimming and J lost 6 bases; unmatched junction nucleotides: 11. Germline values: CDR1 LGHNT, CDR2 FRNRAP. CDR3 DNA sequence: TGTGCTAGTGCTATTTGGGCAGGGGGTTCCGGGGAGCTGTTTTTT. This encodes CASAIWAGGSGELFF.

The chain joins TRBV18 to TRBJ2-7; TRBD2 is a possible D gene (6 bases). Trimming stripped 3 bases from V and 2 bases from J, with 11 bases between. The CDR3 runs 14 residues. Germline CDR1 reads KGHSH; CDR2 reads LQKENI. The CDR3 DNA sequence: TGTGCCAGCTCACCCGCGGGGATCCCCTACGAGCAGTACGTC. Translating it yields CASSPAGIPYEQYV.

The CDR3 nucleotides read TGTGCCAGCATCCAGACGGCGCAGGGGGCACCCTACGAGCAGTACTTC. It is translated as CASIQTAQGAPYEQYF. The chain carries TRBV11-2 and TRBJ2-7; 8 bases line up with TRBD1. The CDR3 totals 16 residues. Germline V CDR1 and CDR2: SGHAT, FQNNGV. V shed 7 bases and J 2 bases; nucleotides not matched to a gene: 13.

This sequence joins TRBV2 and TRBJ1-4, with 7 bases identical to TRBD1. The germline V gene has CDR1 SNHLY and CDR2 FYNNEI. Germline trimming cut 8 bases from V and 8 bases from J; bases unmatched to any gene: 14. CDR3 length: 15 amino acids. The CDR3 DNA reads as TGTGCCAGCGGGACAGCACCCTCATCTGACGAAAAACTGTTTTTT. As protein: CASGTAPSSDEKLFF.

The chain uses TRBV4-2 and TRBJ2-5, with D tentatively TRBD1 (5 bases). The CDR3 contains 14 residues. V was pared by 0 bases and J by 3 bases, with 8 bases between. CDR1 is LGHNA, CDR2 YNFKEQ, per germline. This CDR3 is CASSQDTDKETQYF. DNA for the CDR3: TGTGCCAGCAGCCAAGACACGGACAAAGAGACCCAGTACTTC.

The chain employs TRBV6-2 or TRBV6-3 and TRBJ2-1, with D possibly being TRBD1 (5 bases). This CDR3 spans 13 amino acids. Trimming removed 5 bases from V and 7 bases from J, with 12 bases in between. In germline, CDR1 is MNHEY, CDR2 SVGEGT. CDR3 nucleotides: TGTGCCAGCAGTCCCCCAGGGAAGAATGAGCAGTTCTTC. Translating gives CASSPPGKNEQFF.

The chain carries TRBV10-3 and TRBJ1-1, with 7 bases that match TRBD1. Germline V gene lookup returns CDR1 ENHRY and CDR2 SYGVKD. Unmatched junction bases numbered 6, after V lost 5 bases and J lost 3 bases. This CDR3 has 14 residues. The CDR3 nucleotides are TGTGCCATCAGTACTGGGACAGCGGACACTGAAGCTTTCTTT. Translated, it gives CAISTGTADTEAFF.

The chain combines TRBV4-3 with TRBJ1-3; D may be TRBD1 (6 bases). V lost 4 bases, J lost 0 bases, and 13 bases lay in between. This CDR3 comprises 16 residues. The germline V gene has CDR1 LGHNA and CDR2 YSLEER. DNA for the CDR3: TGCGCCAGCAGCCGAACTCGACAGGCCTCTGGAAACACCATATATTTT. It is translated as CASSRTRQASGNTIYF.

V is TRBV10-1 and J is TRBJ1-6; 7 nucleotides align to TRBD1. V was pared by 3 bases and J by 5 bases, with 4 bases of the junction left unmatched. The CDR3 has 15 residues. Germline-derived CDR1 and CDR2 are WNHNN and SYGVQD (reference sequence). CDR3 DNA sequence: TGCGCCAGCAGTGAACTGACAGGGAATAATTCACCCCTCCACTTT. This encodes CASSELTGNNSPLHF.